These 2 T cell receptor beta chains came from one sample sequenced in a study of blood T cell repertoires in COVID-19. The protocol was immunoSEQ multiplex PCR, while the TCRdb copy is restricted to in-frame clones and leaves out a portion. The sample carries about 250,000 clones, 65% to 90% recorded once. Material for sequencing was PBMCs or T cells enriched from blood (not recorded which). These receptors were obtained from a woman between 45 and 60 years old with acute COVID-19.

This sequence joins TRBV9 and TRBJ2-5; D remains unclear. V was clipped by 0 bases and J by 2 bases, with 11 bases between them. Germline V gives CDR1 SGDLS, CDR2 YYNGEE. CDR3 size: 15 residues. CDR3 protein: CASSVGSSEQETQYF. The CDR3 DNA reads TGTGCCAGCAGCGTAGGATCGAGCGAGCAAGAGACCCAGTACTTC.

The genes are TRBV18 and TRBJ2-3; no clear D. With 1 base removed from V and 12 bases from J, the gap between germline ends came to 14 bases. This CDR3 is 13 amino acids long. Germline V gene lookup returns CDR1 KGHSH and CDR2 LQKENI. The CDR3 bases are TGTGCCAGCTCACCACAGCCGACATCTCATCAGTATTTT. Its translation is CASSPQPTSHQYF.